Listed below are T cell receptor beta chains from one sample, sequenced in a study of blood T cell repertoires in COVID-19. Only in-frame clones appear in the TCRdb table, and some are missing; sequencing was by immunoSEQ multiplex PCR. The sample includes around 140,000 clones, approximately 79% of them seen just once. The sample was PBMCs or T cells enriched from blood (not recorded which). Receptors were obtained from a man in his forties with acute COVID-19. The CDR3 runs from the conserved cysteine through the conserved F or W. A D gene is named only where the DNA matches it firmly. Size values are once, few and many counts, or a class for expanded clones, and some rows have none.

>-|TRBJ2-3|TRBV16|-
CASSQWVEAQYF
TGTGCCAGCAGCCAATGGGTCGAGGCGCAGTATTTT
>once|TRBJ2-3|TRBV5-6|-
CASSLYGGSSDTQYF
TGTGCCAGCAGCTTGTACGGGGGAAGTTCAGATACGCAGTATTTT
>-|TRBJ1-2|TRBV19|-
CASSIDTGAYGYTF
TGTGCCAGTAGTATAGATACGGGAGCTTATGGCTACACCTTC
>few|TRBJ2-1|TRBV6-5|TRBD1
CASSPRDRSNEQFF
TGTGCCAGCAGCCCCCGGGACAGATCCAATGAGCAGTTCTTC
>-|TRBJ2-1|TRBV27|-
CASRGLPGEQFF
TGTGCCAGCAGGGGACTCCCTGGTGAGCAGTTCTTC
>-|TRBJ2-7|TRBV7-9|-
CASSRSSYEQYF
TGTGCCAGCAGCCGGAGCTCCTACGAGCAGTACTTC
>-|TRBJ2-7|TRBV27|-
CASRFDSPYEQYF
TGTGCCAGCAGATTCGACAGCCCCTACGAGCAGTACTTC
>-|TRBJ1-2|TRBV5-1|-
CASSLAGLNYGYTF
TGCGCCAGCAGCTTGGCAGGGCTTAACTATGGCTACACCTTC
>-|TRBJ1-2|TRBV2|-
CASSEVGLSAYGYTF
TGTGCCAGCAGCGAGGTAGGCCTTTCGGCCTATGGCTACACCTTC
>few|TRBJ1-5|TRBV28|TRBD1
CASSSGQVNQPQHF
TGTGCCAGCAGTTCCGGACAGGTCAATCAGCCCCAGCATTTT
>-|TRBJ2-1|TRBV23-1|-
CADTGYGDEQFF
TGCGCCGACACAGGGTACGGGGATGAGCAGTTCTTC
>few|TRBJ2-7|TRBV5-5|-
CASSPGQFPSYEQYF
TGTGCCAGCAGCCCGGGACAATTTCCCTCCTACGAGCAGTACTTC
>-|TRBJ2-3|TRBV6-5|TRBD1
CASSGTGGVDTQYF
TGTGCTTCCTCCGGGACAGGGGGAGTGGATACGCAGTATTTT
>-|TRBJ1-6|TRBV21-1|-
CASRRPGQGYSPLHF
TGTGCCAGCAGGAGACCGGGACAGGGATATTCACCCCTCCACTTT
>-|TRBJ1-1|TRBV19|TRBD1
CASSIGLQGTGLAFF
TGTGCCAGTAGTATAGGTTTACAGGGGACCGGGTTGGCTTTCTTT
>-|TRBJ2-3|TRBV27|TRBD2
CASSFGLAGGVDTQYF
TGTGCCAGCAGTTTCGGGCTAGCGGGAGGAGTAGATACGCAGTATTTT
>-|TRBJ1-4|TRBV29-1|-
CSVEIQGRNLMKKLFF
TGCAGCGTTGAAATCCAGGGGCGTAATCTAATGAAGAAACTGTTTTTT
>-|TRBJ1-1|TRBV2|-
CASSDAGRGTEAFF
TGTGCCAGCAGTGACGCGGGGCGAGGCACTGAAGCTTTCTTT
>-|TRBJ2-7|TRBV5-1|-
CASSLGLSRSYEQYF
TGCGCCAGCAGCTTAGGACTATCAAGATCCTACGAGCAGTACTTC
>-|TRBJ2-2|TRBV7-9|TRBD1
CASSDTGAGELFF
TGTGCCAGCAGCGATACAGGGGCCGGGGAGCTGTTTTTT
>-|TRBJ1-3|TRBV5-1|-
CASSLLGGLSGNTIYF
TGCGCCAGCAGCTTGCTTGGTGGGCTCTCTGGAAACACCATATATTTT
>-|TRBJ1-4|TRBV19|TRBD1
CASSGSQGALGNEKLFF
TGTGCCAGTAGTGGCTCCCAGGGGGCGTTGGGAAATGAAAAACTGTTTTTT
>-|TRBJ2-7|TRBV10-3|TRBD1
CAISPDRVVSYEQYF
TGTGCCATCAGTCCGGACAGGGTCGTTTCCTACGAGCAGTACTTC
>-|TRBJ2-3|TRBV18|TRBD2
CASSPTSGSNTQYF
TGTGCCAGCTCACCCACTAGCGGGAGCAATACGCAGTATTTT
>-|TRBJ1-5|TRBV19|-
CASSAGLLNQPQHF
TGTGCCAGTAGTGCGGGACTGCTAAATCAGCCCCAGCATTTT
>-|TRBJ2-7|TRBV6-1|-
CASSEVGANYEQYF
TGTGCCAGCAGTGAAGTGGGGGCTAACTACGAGCAGTACTTC
>-|TRBJ1-1|TRBV11-1|-
CASSLASMNTEAFF
TGTGCCAGCAGCTTAGCAAGCATGAACACTGAAGCTTTCTTT
>few|TRBJ2-7|TRBV2|TRBD2
CASSEGTRRGEQYF
TGTGCCAGCAGTGAAGGGACTAGGAGAGGGGAGCAGTACTTC
>-|TRBJ2-3|TRBV28|TRBD2
CASSTGGQGTDTQYF
TGTGCCAGCTCGACGGGAGGCCAGGGCACAGATACGCAGTATTTT
>once|TRBJ2-5|TRBV6-5|TRBD1
CASSLTGSGETQYF
TGTGCCAGCAGTTTGACAGGGTCGGGAGAGACCCAGTACTTC
>-|TRBJ1-2|TRBV10-3|TRBD1
CATTGGTYGYTF
TGTGCCACAACAGGGGGCACCTATGGCTACACCTTC
>-|TRBJ1-1|TRBV2|TRBD1
CASRYPGQAAFF
TGTGCCAGCAGGTACCCGGGACAGGCAGCTTTCTTT
>-|TRBJ2-7|TRBV6-5|TRBD1
CASRLGTVQPYEQYF
TGTGCCAGCAGGCTAGGGACAGTCCAACCCTACGAGCAGTACTTC
>many|TRBJ2-3|TRBV5-1|TRBD2
CASSVSGASTDTQYF
TGCGCCAGCAGCGTTAGCGGGGCCAGCACAGATACGCAGTATTTT
>few|TRBJ1-5|TRBV6-5|TRBD1
CASSLGQGNQPQHF
TGTGCCAGCAGCCTGGGACAGGGCAATCAGCCCCAGCATTTT
>few|TRBJ1-5|TRBV27|-
CASLDPRGNQPQHF
TGTGCCAGCTTGGACCCCCGGGGTAATCAGCCCCAGCATTTT